This T cell receptor beta chain was identified in a study of CD8 T cells in ankylosing spondylitis. This CDR3 has 18 amino acids. CDR1 and CDR2 from the germline V gene are SGHRS and YFSETQ. Unmatched junction bases numbered 19, after V lost 2 bases and J lost 8 bases. Study-wide results and limits: Disease-linked clones were found to be CD8+ and relatively rare in peripheral blood. Under 10 highly homologous variants formed a TCR beta motif that appeared characteristic of ankylosing spondylitis blood.

Points on this clonotype: The target antigen is unknown.

TCRdb reanalysed the 5' RACE reads using MiXCR and keeps one entry per CDR3 protein. In the table there are fewer than 250,000 distinct CDR3 sequences, roughly a tenth of which are singletons. The origin of this receptor is a male donor with ankylosing spondylitis or in good health (not recorded which). The sample taken for sequencing was blood, either unsorted or a sorted T cell fraction (not recorded which). This rearrangement joins TRBV5-1 to TRBJ2-1; 7 bases match TRBD2. Written as DNA, the CDR3 is TGCGCCAGCAGCTTAGCGGGGATGGAGGGAGGGCGTGGCGATGAGCAGTTCTTC. Protein product: CASSLAGMEGGRGDEQFF.